Below are 24 T cell receptor beta chains sequenced from a single sample in a study of blood T cell repertoires in COVID-19. Assay: immunoSEQ multiplex PCR; the TCRdb copy retains only in-frame clones and omits some. The data show tens of thousands of clones, roughly 72% seen once. The sample consisted of peripheral blood. These receptors all come from a man aged 65 to 85 with acute or convalescent COVID-19.

The rearrangement joins TRBV28 to TRBJ2-5; 10 bases map to TRBD1. The trim removed 4 bases at V and 0 bases at J, leaving 2 bases unmatched. The CDR3 is 15 amino acids. Germline values: CDR1 MDHEN, CDR2 SYDVKM. CDR3 amino acids: CASSSTGGYQETQYF. The CDR3 DNA follows: TGTGCCAGCAGTTCGACAGGGGGCTACCAAGAGACCCAGTACTTC.

The chain is built from TRBV27 and TRBJ1-1; a possible D gene is TRBD1 (5 bases). V shed 7 bases and J shed 6 bases, with 27 bases lying between them. Germline CDR1 and CDR2: MNHEY and SMNVEV (reference sequence). The CDR3 covers 17 residues. The CDR3 spells CASTDGARGHSYAEAFF. In DNA, the CDR3 is TGTGCCAGCACCGACGGGGCGCGGGGCCATTCGTACGCTGAAGCTTTCTTT.

This clone turned up a few times. CDR3 protein: CSFKGQGQSGELFF. In nucleotides, the CDR3 is TGCAGCTTCAAGGGGCAGGGTCAGAGCGGGGAGCTGTTTTTT. The chain employs TRBV29-1 and TRBJ2-2; a weak D match, TRBD1 (5 bases). CDR1 is SQVTM, CDR2 ANQGSEA, per germline. Trimming took off 8 bases at V and 7 bases at J, with 20 bases between the two ends. CDR3 size: 14 residues.

The rearrangement links TRBV12-3 or TRBV12-4 to TRBJ1-1; a weak D match, TRBD1 (5 bases). The V end lost 6 bases, the J end lost 4 bases, and 9 bases lay between the germline ends. The CDR3 is 12 amino acids. CDR3 sequence (DNA): TGTGCCAGCAGCGGCGGGGGCACTGAAGCTTTCTTT. Encoded protein: CASSGGGTEAFF.

This chain joins TRBV10-3 and TRBJ2-1; TRBD1 aligns across 7 bases. After removal of 3 bases from V and 2 bases from J, the junction contained 4 bases not matched to a gene. The germline V gene has CDR1 ENHRY and CDR2 SYGVKD. The CDR3 is made up of 15 amino acids. CDR3 protein: CAISEGGTAYNEQFF. CDR3 sequence (DNA): TGTGCCATCAGTGAAGGGGGCACGGCCTACAATGAGCAGTTCTTC.

The chain combines TRBV5-1 with TRBJ2-7; 8 nucleotides agree with TRBD2. The CDR3 has 14 residues. Germline V lookup: CDR1 SGHRS, CDR2 YFSETQ. V shed 3 bases and J 6 bases; nucleotides not matched to a gene: 8. CDR3 sequence (DNA): TGCGCCAGCAGCTACGGACTAGCTAGGGGCGAGCAGTACTTC. It encodes CASSYGLARGEQYF.

V usage is TRBV12-2 and J usage is TRBJ2-2; the listed D gene, TRBD1, was not tested against the DNA. TRBV12-2 is labeled a pseudogene. This CDR3 comprises 17 residues. The CDR3 DNA is TGTGCAAGTCGCTTACCAGGGGATCCGACGGACACCGGGGAGCTGTTTTTT. Protein sequence: CASRLPGDPTDTGELFF.

This clone came up a few times. This chain uses TRBV5-4 with TRBJ2-5; 12 nucleotides match TRBD2. J was trimmed by 5 bases and V by 2 bases; bases with no gene match: 10. The germline V gene encodes CDR1 SGHNT and CDR2 YYREEE (reference sequence). This CDR3 spans 17 amino acids. The CDR3 spells CASSLSRTSGIGETQYF. CDR3 coding DNA: TGTGCCAGCAGCTTATCTCGGACTAGCGGGATTGGTGAGACCCAGTACTTC.

V is TRBV28 and J is TRBJ2-1; TRBD1 agrees at 8 bases. V was clipped by 6 bases and J by 4 bases; unmatched bases: 8. This CDR3 region has 15 residues. Germline values: CDR1 MDHEN, CDR2 SYDVKM. The CDR3 here is CASSPDRARYNEQFF. CDR3 in DNA: TGTGCCAGCAGCCCGGACAGGGCTAGGTACAATGAGCAGTTCTTC. The full variable domain, in which reference TRBV28 and TRBJ2-1 provide the parts outside the CDR3, is DVKVTQSSRYLVKRTGEKVFLECVQDMDHENMFWYRQDPGLGLRLIYFSYDVKMKEKGDIPEGYSVSREKKERFSLILESASTNQTSMYLCASSPDRARYNEQFFGPGTRLTVL.

This chain connects TRBV6-4 to TRBJ1-1; the D gene is possibly TRBD1 (5 bases). Germline V gene sequence: CDR1 MRHNA, CDR2 SNTAGT. With 0 bases removed from V and 7 bases from J, the gap between germline ends came to 15 bases. The CDR3 has 15 amino acids. This chain's CDR3 is CASSDSPGPGGEAFF. CDR3 nucleotides: TGTGCCAGCAGTGACTCACCGGGGCCGGGGGGTGAAGCTTTCTTT.

The gene calls are TRBV5-4 and TRBJ2-6; 7 nucleotides align to TRBD1. Germline V CDR1 and CDR2: SGHNT, YYREEE (reference sequence). V was clipped by 3 bases and J by 2 bases; unmatched bases: 5. This CDR3 spans 16 amino acids. CDR3: CASSSPTGTGANVLTF. CDR3 nucleotide sequence: TGTGCCAGCAGCTCCCCGACAGGGACTGGGGCCAACGTCCTGACTTTC.

The chain couples TRBV7-9 to TRBJ2-1; no reliable D call. V was cut by 5 bases and J by 1 base, with 6 bases left in between. Germline V gene sequence: CDR1 SEHNR, CDR2 FQNEAQ (reference sequence). The CDR3 is 13 residues long. The CDR3 spells CASSAGSYNEQFF. CDR3 nucleotide sequence: TGTGCCAGCAGCGCCGGGTCCTACAATGAGCAGTTCTTC.

This clone was seen more than once but under ten times. V usage is TRBV27 and J usage is TRBJ2-7, with D perhaps matching TRBD2 (5 bases). The germline V gene encodes CDR1 MNHEY and CDR2 SMNVEV (reference sequence). The CDR3 sequence is 15 residues long. The V gene lost 4 bases and the J gene lost 0 bases, with 13 bases spanning the gap. The CDR3 sequence: CASSYLSGSSYEQYF. DNA for the CDR3: TGTGCCAGCAGTTACCTTTCGGGGAGCTCCTACGAGCAGTACTTC.

This clone appeared a few times. This chain uses TRBV4-1 with TRBJ2-2; possibly TRBD1 for D (7 bases). The CDR3 runs 16 residues. The V end lost 1 base, the J end lost 5 bases, and 14 bases lay between the germline ends. Germline V gene sequence: CDR1 MGHRA, CDR2 YSYEKL. The chain's CDR3 is CASSQVRDRPTGELFF. CDR3 sequence (DNA): TGCGCCAGCAGCCAAGTGCGGGACAGACCAACCGGGGAGCTGTTTTTT.

V gene TRBV7-9 combines with J gene TRBJ2-7; tentative D call: TRBD1 (5 bases). CDR3 length: 13 amino acids. Trimming cost V 5 bases and J 2 bases, with 10 bases left between them. CDR1 and CDR2 (germline): SEHNR, FQNEAQ (reference sequence). CDR3 sequence reads: CASSPPGTYEQYV. The CDR3 nucleotides are TGTGCCAGCAGCCCCCCAGGGACCTACGAGCAGTACGTC.

This chain connects TRBV5-1 to TRBJ2-1; 10 positions match TRBD1. This CDR3 has 17 amino acids. Germline V gene sequence: CDR1 SGHRS, CDR2 YFSETQ. The J segment lost 1 base and the V segment lost 4 bases, leaving 8 bases of the junction unmatched. CDR3 in DNA: TGCGCCAGCAGCGGGGACAGGGGTCTTGAATCCTACAATGAGCAGTTCTTC. Protein product: CASSGDRGLESYNEQFF.

This chain uses TRBV4-2 with TRBJ1-1; possible D gene TRBD1, 5 bases. Trimming cost V 1 base and J 0 bases, with 6 bases left between them. CDR3 size: 14 residues. Germline V CDR1 and CDR2: LGHNA, YNFKEQ. CDR3 protein: CASSQAGMNTEAFF. CDR3 in DNA: TGTGCCAGCAGCCAAGCAGGGATGAACACTGAAGCTTTCTTT.

The chain is built from TRBV1 and TRBJ2-7; the D call of TRBD2 is as the table states it, not checked on the DNA. TRBV1 is a pseudogene locus. This CDR3 spans 14 amino acids. CDR3 bases: TGCACCAGCAGTCTCCCGGGACTAGCGGGGGAGCAGTACGTC. Encoded protein: CTSSLPGLAGEQYV.

This clone occurred many times. CDR3 residues: CASSLRTSRTDTQYF. For the CDR3, the DNA is TGTGCCAGCAGCTTAAGGACATCTCGCACAGATACGCAGTATTTT. This sequence joins TRBV7-6 and TRBJ2-3; TRBD1 is a possible D gene (5 bases). The CDR3 consists of 15 residues. Trimming shortened V by 2 bases and J by 1 base, and 10 bases separated the two germline ends. Germline CDR1 is SGHVS and CDR2 is FNYEAQ.

Points on this clone: Other DNA sequences within the sample encode an identical CDR3. The rearrangement joins TRBV7-9 to TRBJ2-3; 7 positions agree with TRBD2. There are 15 residues in the CDR3. CDR1 and CDR2 from the germline V gene are SEHNR and FQNEAQ (reference sequence). Unmatched junction bases numbered 2, after V lost 1 base and J lost 1 base. The CDR3 is CASSLGAGGTDTQYF. CDR3 nucleotides: TGTGCCAGCAGCTTAGGGGCGGGGGGCACAGATACGCAGTATTTT.

CDR3 residues: CASSMEPGNTEAFF. The CDR3 nucleotides read TGTGCCAGTAGTATGGAGCCTGGGAACACTGAAGCTTTCTTT. The chain links TRBV19 to TRBJ1-1; D remains unclear. The germline V gene encodes CDR1 LNHDA and CDR2 SQIVND (reference sequence). The CDR3 consists of 14 residues. V was shortened by 3 bases and J by 1 base, with 9 bases between the two germline ends. Filled out from reference TRBV19 and TRBJ1-1, the complete variable domain reads DGGITQSPKYLFRKEGQNVTLSCEQNLNHDAMYWYRQDPGQGLRLIYYSQIVNDFQKGDIAEGYSVSREKKESFPLTVTSAQKNPTAFYLCASSMEPGNTEAFFGQGTRLTVV.

The chain joins TRBV6-5 to TRBJ1-1; weak D call: TRBD1 (5 bases). The CDR3 consists of 15 residues. V shed 5 bases and J shed 1 base, with 14 bases lying between them. Germline CDR1 reads MNHEY; CDR2 reads SVGAGI. In DNA, the CDR3 is TGTGCCAGCAGTAGGGAGGGACTCAAGAACACTGAAGCTTTCTTT. It codes for CASSREGLKNTEAFF.

J is TRBJ2-7 and V is TRBV11-2, with a tentative D call TRBD2 (5 bases). V shed 6 bases and J shed 0 bases, with 15 bases lying between them. The CDR3 covers 15 residues. Germline V gives CDR1 SGHAT, CDR2 FQNNGV. The CDR3 reads CASSYNLGSSYEQYF. The CDR3 coding sequence is TGTGCCAGCAGTTATAACCTAGGGAGCTCCTACGAGCAGTACTTC. Full variable domain (rest looked up from reference TRBV11-2 and TRBJ2-7): EAGVAQSPRYKIIEKRQSVAFWCNPISGHATLYWYQQILGQGPKLLIQFQNNGVVDDSQLPKDRFSAERLKGVDSTLKIQPAKLEDSAVYLCASSYNLGSSYEQYFGPGTRLTVT.

This clone occurred a few times. The J gene is TRBJ1-3, the V gene TRBV12-5, with TRBD1 as a possible D gene (5 bases). Between the trimmed V and J ends, which lost 6 bases and 3 bases, there was a span of 12 bases. The germline CDR1 and CDR2 sequences are LGHNT and FRNRAP. The CDR3 contains 14 residues. The CDR3 coding sequence is TGTGCTAGTGGCCCCACGGGGGATGGAAACACCATATATTTT. Translating gives CASGPTGDGNTIYF.